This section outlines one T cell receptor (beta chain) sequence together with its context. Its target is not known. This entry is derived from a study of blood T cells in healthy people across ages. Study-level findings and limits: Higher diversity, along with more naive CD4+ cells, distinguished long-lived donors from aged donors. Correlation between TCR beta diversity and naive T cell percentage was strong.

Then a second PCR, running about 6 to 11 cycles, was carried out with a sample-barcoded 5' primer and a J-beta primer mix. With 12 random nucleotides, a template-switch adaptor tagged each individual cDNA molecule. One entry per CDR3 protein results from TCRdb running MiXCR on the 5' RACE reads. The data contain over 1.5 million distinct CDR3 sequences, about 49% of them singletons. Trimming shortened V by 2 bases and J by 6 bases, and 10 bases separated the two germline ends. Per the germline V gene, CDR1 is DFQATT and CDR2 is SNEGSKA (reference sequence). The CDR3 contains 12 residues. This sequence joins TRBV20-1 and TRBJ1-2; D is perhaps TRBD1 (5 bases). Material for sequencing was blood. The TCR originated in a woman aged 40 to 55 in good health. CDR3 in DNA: TGCAGTGCTAGAAGGGGCGCGGATGGCTACACCTTC. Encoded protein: CSARRGADGYTF.